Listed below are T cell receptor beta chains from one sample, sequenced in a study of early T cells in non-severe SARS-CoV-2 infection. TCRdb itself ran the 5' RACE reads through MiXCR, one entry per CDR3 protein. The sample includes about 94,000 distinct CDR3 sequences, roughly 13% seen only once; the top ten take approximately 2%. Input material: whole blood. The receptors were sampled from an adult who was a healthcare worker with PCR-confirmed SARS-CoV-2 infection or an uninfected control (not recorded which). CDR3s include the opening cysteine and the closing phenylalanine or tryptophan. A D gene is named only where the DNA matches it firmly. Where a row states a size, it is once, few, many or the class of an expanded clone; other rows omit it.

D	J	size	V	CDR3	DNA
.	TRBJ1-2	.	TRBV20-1	CSASPENYGYTF	TGCAGTGCTAGCCCGGAGAACTATGGCTACACCTTC
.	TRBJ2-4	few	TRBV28	CASRTGLNIQYF	TGTGCCAGCAGGACGGGGCTAAACATTCAGTACTTC
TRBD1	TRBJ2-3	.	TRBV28	CASSLESRTGGRDTQYF	TGTGCCAGCAGCTTAGAGAGTAGGACAGGGGGCCGGGATACGCAGTATTTT
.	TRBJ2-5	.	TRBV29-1	CSVETVKETQYF	TGCAGCGTTGAAACAGTAAAAGAGACCCAGTACTTC
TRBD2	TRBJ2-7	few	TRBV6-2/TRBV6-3	CASREAGGPYEQYF	TGTGCCAGCAGAGAAGCGGGGGGACCCTACGAGCAGTACTTC
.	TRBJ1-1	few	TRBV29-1	CSVETTNKGTEAFF	TGCAGCGTTGAAACCACAAACAAGGGCACTGAAGCTTTCTTT
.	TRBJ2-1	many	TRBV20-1	CSARRDRTLYNEQFF	TGCAGTGCTAGAAGAGACAGGACCCTCTACAATGAGCAGTTCTTC
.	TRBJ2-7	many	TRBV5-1	CASSPTAGSSYEQYF	TGCGCCAGCAGCCCGACAGCAGGGAGCTCCTACGAGCAGTACTTC
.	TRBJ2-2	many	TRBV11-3	CASSLGQLNTGELFF	TGTGCCAGCAGCTTAGGACAGCTCAACACCGGGGAGCTGTTTTTT
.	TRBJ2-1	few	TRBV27	CASSLSEDSSNEQFF	TGTGCCAGCAGTTTATCTGAGGACAGTAGTAATGAGCAGTTCTTC
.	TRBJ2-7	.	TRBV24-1	CATSDLPDGEQYF	TGTGCCACCAGTGATTTGCCGGACGGCGAGCAGTACTTC
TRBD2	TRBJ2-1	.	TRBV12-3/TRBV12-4	CASSPSGKRGLENEQFF	TGTGCCAGCAGTCCCTCGGGGAAGCGGGGATTAGAAAATGAGCAGTTCTTC
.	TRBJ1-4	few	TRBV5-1	CASSLGDGNEKLFF	TGCGCCAGCAGCTTGGGGGACGGAAATGAAAAACTGTTTTTT
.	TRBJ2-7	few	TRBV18	CASSPSPGHLYEQYF	TGTGCCAGCTCACCATCCCCAGGACACCTCTACGAGCAGTACTTC
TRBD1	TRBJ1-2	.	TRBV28	CASRFGTGYGYTF	TGTGCCAGCAGGTTTGGGACAGGGTATGGCTACACCTTC
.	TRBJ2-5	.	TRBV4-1	CASSLPEGTQYF	TGCGCCAGCAGCCTCCCTGAGGGGACCCAGTACTTC
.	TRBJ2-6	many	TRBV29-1	CSVESGGSGANVLTF	TGCAGCGTAGAGAGTGGGGGTTCTGGGGCCAACGTCCTGACTTTC
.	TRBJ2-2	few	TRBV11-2	CASSLDGWGTGELFF	TGTGCCAGCAGCTTAGATGGGTGGGGCACCGGGGAGCTGTTTTTT
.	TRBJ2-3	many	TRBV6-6	CASSYPHSATGTDTQYF	TGTGCCAGCAGTTACCCGCACTCGGCGACGGGCACAGATACGCAGTATTTT
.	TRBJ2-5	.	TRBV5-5	CASSPRTVLAETQYF	TGTGCCAGCAGCCCCAGGACAGTACTAGCGGAGACCCAGTACTTC
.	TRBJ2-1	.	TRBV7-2	CASSLLAGTEQFF	TGTGCCAGCAGCTTGTTAGCCGGGACAGAGCAGTTCTTC
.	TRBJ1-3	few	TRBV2	CASSRGAGNTIYF	TGTGCCAGCAGCCGGGGAGCGGGAAACACCATATATTTT
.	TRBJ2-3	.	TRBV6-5	CASSYSISGWDTDTQYF	TGTGCCAGCAGTTACTCAATCTCGGGGTGGGACACAGATACGCAGTATTTT
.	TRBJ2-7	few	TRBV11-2	CASSARDVLDYEQYF	TGTGCCAGCAGCGCCCGGGACGTACTAGACTACGAGCAGTACTTC
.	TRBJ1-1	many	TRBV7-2	CASSLERVNTEAFF	TGTGCCAGCAGCTTAGAGAGGGTTAACACTGAAGCTTTCTTT
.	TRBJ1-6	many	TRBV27	CASRNRRGSPLHF	TGTGCCAGCAGGAACCGAAGGGGTTCACCCCTCCACTTT
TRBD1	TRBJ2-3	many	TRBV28	CASSTGQGTDTQYF	TGTGCCAGCAGCACAGGACAGGGCACAGATACGCAGTATTTT
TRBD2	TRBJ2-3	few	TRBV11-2	CASSSGPRGGTDTQYF	TGTGCCAGCAGCTCGGGGCCCCGGGGGGGCACAGATACGCAGTATTTT
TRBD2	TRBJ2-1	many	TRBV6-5	CASSPTSEMEFF	TGTGCCAGCAGCCCGACTAGCGAGATGGAGTTCTTC